The rows below give T cell receptor beta chains drawn from one sample of a study of T cell repertoires in cytomegalovirus infection. TCRdb reprocessed the reads via MiXCR and lists one record per CDR3 protein. The profile covers 210,000 or so distinct CDR3 sequences, with 6% to 8% appearing a single time and roughly 6% taken by the ten largest. The specimen sequenced was PBMCs. The receptors come from a human donor in good health (CMV status not recorded). Some clones in this sample may be carry-over from other donors' samples. Both conserved end residues are part of each CDR3. Each record gives: CDR3 protein, CDR3 DNA, V gene, J gene, D gene, clone size. D genes are given only for firm matches. Expanded clones get a size class; other rows say once, few or many, or leave the size out.

CASSWTGPQDTQYF	TGTGCCAGCAGCTGGACAGGACCGCAAGATACGCAGTATTTT	TRBV12-3/TRBV12-4	TRBJ2-3	TRBD1	.
CSVADRVINEQYF	TGCAGCGTTGCCGACAGGGTGATAAACGAGCAGTACTTC	TRBV29-1	TRBJ2-7	TRBD1	.
CAWSATGTYEQYF	TGTGCCTGGAGTGCGACGGGGACCTACGAGCAGTACTTC	TRBV30	TRBJ2-7	.	.
CASSQERGGSSTNEKLFF	TGTGCCAGCAGCCAAGAGAGGGGGGGGAGTTCTACTAATGAAAAACTGTTTTTT	TRBV14	TRBJ1-4	.	many
CSARAVRDEQYF	TGCAGTGCCCGAGCGGTCAGGGACGAGCAGTACTTC	TRBV20-1	TRBJ2-7	.	few
CASSGLGVEIYEQYF	TGTGCCAGCAGCGGACTGGGAGTGGAGATCTACGAGCAGTACTTC	TRBV5-6	TRBJ2-7	.	many
CASSPIGNSPLHF	TGTGCCAGCAGTCCCATCGGGAATTCACCCCTCCACTTT	TRBV6-1	TRBJ1-6	.	many
CASSLGGAKGNSPLHF	TGTGCCAGCAGCTTAGGAGGGGCTAAGGGTAATTCACCCCTCCACTTT	TRBV7-2	TRBJ1-6	.	many
CASSLVRANTEAFF	TGTGCCAGCAGCTTAGTTAGGGCGAACACTGAAGCTTTCTTT	TRBV7-2	TRBJ1-1	.	many
CASSHEAGVNSPLHF	TGTGCCAGCAGCCATGAGGCAGGGGTTAATTCACCCCTCCACTTT	TRBV14	TRBJ1-6	.	.
CASSPTGGAEAFF	TGTGCCAGCTCACCAACTGGAGGGGCTGAAGCTTTCTTT	TRBV18	TRBJ1-1	.	many
CSAAGTEYGYTF	TGCAGTGCTGCCGGGACCGAATATGGCTACACCTTC	TRBV20-1	TRBJ1-2	.	many
CSVGQFTYEQYF	TGCAGCGTCGGACAGTTCACCTACGAGCAGTACTTC	TRBV29-1	TRBJ2-7	.	many
CSAQAGGTEAFF	TGCAGTGCCCAGGCGGGGGGGACTGAAGCTTTCTTT	TRBV20-1	TRBJ1-1	.	.
CASSVAGTDEQFF	TGTGCCAGCAGCGTAGCGGGGACGGATGAGCAGTTCTTC	TRBV9	TRBJ2-1	.	many
CSVGSETGGSDTQYF	TGCAGCGTTGGTTCCGAGACAGGGGGCTCAGATACGCAGTATTTT	TRBV29-1	TRBJ2-3	TRBD1	many
CASSTTGRNQPQHF	TGCGCCAGCAGCACCACAGGGCGGAATCAGCCCCAGCATTTT	TRBV4-1	TRBJ1-5	.	few
CASSLGQKNYGYTF	TGTGCCAGCAGCCTGGGACAGAAGAACTATGGCTACACCTTC	TRBV5-4	TRBJ1-2	TRBD1	many
CASRVSGGAKETQYF	TGTGCCAGCAGGGTGTCGGGGGGAGCCAAAGAGACCCAGTACTTC	TRBV5-6	TRBJ2-5	TRBD2	few
CASSRRTSGGPGTGELFF	TGTGCCAGCAGCCGACGTACTAGCGGGGGCCCCGGGACCGGGGAGCTGTTTTTT	TRBV7-2	TRBJ2-2	TRBD2	many
CASSPGTASYEQYF	TGTGCCAGCAGTCCCGGGACAGCCTCCTACGAGCAGTACTTC	TRBV28	TRBJ2-7	TRBD1	many
CSAIFAVANEQFF	TGCAGTGCTATTTTTGCGGTGGCGAATGAGCAGTTCTTC	TRBV20-1	TRBJ2-1	.	many
CASSMDPSSYEQYF	TGCGCCAGCAGCATGGACCCCAGCTCCTACGAGCAGTACTTC	TRBV5-1	TRBJ2-7	.	many
CASSLPSGVTYEQYF	TGTGCCAGCAGTTTACCTAGCGGGGTGACCTACGAGCAGTACTTC	TRBV28	TRBJ2-7	TRBD2	few
CASSTTANTEAFF	TGTGCCAGCAGCACGACAGCGAACACTGAAGCTTTCTTT	TRBV11-3	TRBJ1-1	.	many
CASRTSGGVETQYF	TGTGCCAGCAGAACTAGCGGGGGGGTCGAGACCCAGTACTTC	TRBV7-2	TRBJ2-5	TRBD2	many
CASSPYAAADTQYF	TGTGCCAGCAGCCCCTATGCGGCGGCAGATACGCAGTATTTT	TRBV7-2	TRBJ2-3	.	medium-sized
CASSLAGAQQNTIYF	TGTGCCAGCAGCTTAGCCGGGGCCCAGCAAAACACCATATATTTT	TRBV7-9	TRBJ1-3	.	.
CSAIFLSGGKNEQFF	TGCAGTGCTATCTTTCTTAGCGGGGGGAAGAATGAGCAGTTCTTC	TRBV20-1	TRBJ2-1	TRBD2	many
CATSRAGYDQPQHF	TGTGCCACCAGCAGGGCAGGCTATGATCAGCCCCAGCATTTT	TRBV15	TRBJ1-5	.	many
CASSLETGVTGYTF	TGCGCCAGCAGCTTGGAGACAGGGGTCACAGGCTACACCTTC	TRBV5-1	TRBJ1-2	TRBD1	few
CASSLGGDRLYEQYF	TGTGCCAGCAGTTTAGGTGGGGACAGGCTCTACGAGCAGTACTTC	TRBV12-3/TRBV12-4	TRBJ2-7	TRBD1	few
CATSDSAILGDEQFF	TGTGCCACCAGTGATTCCGCGATTCTGGGCGATGAGCAGTTCTTC	TRBV24-1	TRBJ2-1	.	few
CASSLEGPGEQYF	TGTGCCAGCAGCTTAGAAGGGCCGGGGGAGCAGTACTTC	TRBV7-2	TRBJ2-7	.	many
CASSLKGSGSNVLTF	TGTGCCAGCAGCTTAAAGGGGTCCGGGTCCAACGTCCTGACTTTC	TRBV13	TRBJ2-6	.	.
CSARVGHITDGYTF	TGCAGTGCTAGAGTCGGACACATTACCGATGGCTACACCTTC	TRBV20-1	TRBJ1-2	.	many
CASSGSRGSWYGYTF	TGTGCCAGCAGTGGCTCCAGAGGTTCCTGGTATGGCTACACCTTC	TRBV2	TRBJ1-2	.	few
CASSLTEAGGGYTF	TGTGCCAGCAGCCTGACAGAGGCTGGCGGCGGCTACACCTTC	TRBV12-3/TRBV12-4	TRBJ1-2	.	many
CASKGQKGTGELFF	TGTGCCAGCAAGGGACAAAAGGGCACCGGGGAGCTGTTTTTT	TRBV6-6	TRBJ2-2	.	many
CASSFLRTGIPYEQYF	TGTGCCAGCAGTTTCCTTCGGACAGGGATTCCCTACGAGCAGTACTTC	TRBV6-5	TRBJ2-7	TRBD1	many
CASSPWAGQENTEAFF	TGTGCCAGCTCACCCTGGGCAGGACAAGAGAACACTGAAGCTTTCTTT	TRBV18	TRBJ1-1	.	.
CASSLVTGETQYF	TGTGCCAGCAGCTTGGTTACGGGAGAGACCCAGTACTTC	TRBV7-6	TRBJ2-5	.	many
CASSLLRTGVRGYTF	TGTGCCAGCAGCTTATTGAGGACAGGGGTGCGTGGCTACACCTTC	TRBV7-2	TRBJ1-2	TRBD1	many
CASSPGRGGIDEQYF	TGCGCCAGCAGCCCCGGGAGGGGGGGTATCGACGAGCAGTACTTC	TRBV5-1	TRBJ2-7	TRBD2	many
CSAIRDGRSHGYTF	TGCAGTGCTATCCGGGACGGCCGTTCTCATGGCTACACCTTC	TRBV20-1	TRBJ1-2	.	few
CSALTGQSYEQYF	TGCAGTGCCTTGACGGGACAGTCCTACGAGCAGTACTTC	TRBV20-1	TRBJ2-7	TRBD1	few
CSVAAALMAEQFF	TGCAGCGTGGCGGCCGCCCTGATGGCTGAGCAGTTCTTC	TRBV29-1	TRBJ2-1	.	many
CASSLVYGYEYEQYF	TGTGCCAGCAGCTTAGTGTACGGGTATGAGTACGAGCAGTACTTC	TRBV7-2	TRBJ2-7	.	many
CASSQTGHPNTEAFF	TGTGCCAGCTCACAGACAGGCCACCCCAACACTGAAGCTTTCTTT	TRBV18	TRBJ1-1	.	.
CASSGVVDNSPLHF	TGTGCCAGCAGCGGGGTAGTCGATAATTCACCCCTCCACTTT	TRBV7-9	TRBJ1-6	.	many
CASSVTGDANQPQHF	TGTGCCAGCAGTGTAACAGGGGACGCCAATCAGCCCCAGCATTTT	TRBV12-3/TRBV12-4	TRBJ1-5	TRBD1	many
CSVATRDRGNTEAFF	TGCAGCGTTGCCACTAGGGACAGGGGGAACACTGAAGCTTTCTTT	TRBV29-1	TRBJ1-1	TRBD1	.
CSANTGTSPPETQYF	TGCAGTGCTAATACCGGGACTAGCCCCCCAGAGACCCAGTACTTC	TRBV20-1	TRBJ2-5	TRBD2	.
CSARGRRGQSLNYGYTF	TGCAGTGCTAGAGGGCGTCGGGGGCAATCCCTTAACTATGGCTACACCTTC	TRBV20-1	TRBJ1-2	.	.